This passage covers 20 T cell receptor beta chains from one sample sequenced in a study of T cell responses to AZD1222 COVID-19 vaccine. Data came from immunoSEQ multiplex PCR; TCRdb stores just in-frame clones and leaves some out. The sample records 150,000 to 200,000 clones, roughly 94% being singletons. Sequencing was performed on peripheral blood, taken 28 days after the second AZD1222 dose. The receptors come from an adult who received the AZD1222 COVID-19 vaccine.

The chain links TRBV10-3 to TRBJ1-4; no reliable D call. Trimming took 6 bases from V and 0 from J, leaving 8 bases between them. CDR1 is ENHRY and CDR2 is SYGVKD in the germline V gene. The CDR3 is 14 amino acids. The CDR3 region is CAISDISTNEKLFF. DNA for the CDR3: TGTGCCATCAGCGACATCTCAACTAATGAAAAACTGTTTTTT.

This clone was seen more than once but under ten times. V usage is TRBV14 and J usage is TRBJ1-1, with 8 bases that match TRBD1. The CDR3 runs 15 residues. CDR1 and CDR2 (germline): SGHDN, FVKESK. The ends lost 1 base at V and 5 bases at J; junction bases unmatched: 6. CDR3 bases: TGTGCCAGCAGCCAAGTCGGCAGGGGGCGGACTGAAGCTTTCTTT. This codes for CASSQVGRGRTEAFF.

The chain has TRBV7-9 and TRBJ1-1; 7 positions match TRBD1. CDR1 is SEHNR and CDR2 is FQNEAQ in the germline V gene (reference sequence). Unmatched junction bases numbered 8, after V lost 7 bases and J lost 0 bases. CDR3 size: 15 residues. The CDR3 region is CASTPRGQMNTEAFF. CDR3 DNA sequence: TGTGCCAGCACCCCAAGGGGGCAGATGAACACTGAAGCTTTCTTT.

The chain couples TRBV5-4 to TRBJ1-1; perhaps TRBD1 as D (6 bases). Germline loops: CDR1 SGHNT, CDR2 YYREEE (reference sequence). V was pared by 3 bases and J by 5 bases, with 14 bases between. The CDR3 has 14 residues. The CDR3 spells CASSSGQSNTEAFF. The CDR3 DNA follows: TGTGCCAGCAGCTCCGGACAGAGCAATACTGAAGCTTTCTTT.

The gene calls are TRBV2 and TRBJ1-1; no clear D. In germline, CDR1 is SNHLY, CDR2 FYNNEI. This CDR3 contains 13 residues. Trimming took 7 bases from V and 10 from J, leaving 19 bases between them. CDR3: CASILMGSLGAFF. The CDR3 nucleotides are TGTGCCAGCATTTTGATGGGGTCGCTTGGAGCTTTCTTT.

The V call is TRBV4-1, the J call TRBJ2-1, with D unclear. This CDR3 has 14 amino acids. V was clipped by 0 bases and J by 3 bases, with 6 bases between them. The V gene's germline CDR1 is MGHRA and CDR2 YSYEKL. The CDR3 reads CASSQEINYNEQFF. DNA of the CDR3: TGCGCCAGCAGCCAAGAGATTAACTACAATGAGCAGTTCTTC.

This clone was recorded once. The rearrangement links TRBV14 to TRBJ1-1, with 11 bases that match TRBD1. Germline V gene sequence: CDR1 SGHDN, CDR2 FVKESK. This CDR3 has 15 residues. V lost 5 bases, J lost 4 bases, and 6 bases stayed unmatched. CDR3 DNA: TGTGCCAGCAGCAAAGGGACAGGGGGACGCACTGAAGCTTTCTTT. Amino acids: CASSKGTGGRTEAFF.

V is TRBV12-5 and J is TRBJ2-2; TRBD2 matches 7 bases. Germline CDR1 and CDR2: LGHNT and FRNRAP. With V trimmed by 6 bases and J by 5 bases, 6 bases remained unmatched. The length of the CDR3 is 14 residues. The CDR3 bases are TGTGCTAGTGGCCCATTGGGAGGGACCGGGGAGCTGTTTTTT. It codes for CASGPLGGTGELFF.

The chain uses TRBV6-5 and TRBJ1-3, with TRBD1 matching over 9 bases. The CDR3 has 15 amino acids. Germline CDR1 and CDR2: MNHEY and SVGAGI. Losses at the gene ends were 6 bases for V and 2 bases for J; bases not matched to a gene: 5. CDR3 protein: CASRDRGKAGNTIYF. The CDR3 nucleotides are TGTGCCAGCAGAGACAGGGGGAAAGCTGGAAACACCATATATTTT.

This clone has a single count. The chain recombines TRBV10-3 with TRBJ2-3; the D gene could be TRBD1 or TRBD2 (6 bases each). In germline, CDR1 is ENHRY, CDR2 SYGVKD. There are 14 residues in the CDR3. V was pared by 4 bases and J by 2 bases, with 10 bases between. CDR3 bases: TGTGCCATCAGTGTCGGGGGCTCCACAGATACGCAGTATTTT. This codes for CAISVGGSTDTQYF.

V is TRBV2 and J is TRBJ1-5; possible D gene TRBD1, 6 bases. The V end lost 1 base, the J end lost 2 bases, and 12 bases lay between the germline ends. This CDR3 region has 16 residues. The germline CDR1 and CDR2 sequences are SNHLY and FYNNEI. The CDR3: CASSEGWAGGNQPQHF. The CDR3 DNA reads as TGTGCCAGCAGTGAAGGTTGGGCAGGGGGCAATCAGCCCCAGCATTTT.

Here the CDR3 reads CASSPPETPSYEQYF. The CDR3 nucleotides are TGTGCCAGCTCACCACCGGAAACACCCTCCTACGAGCAGTACTTC. The chain carries TRBV18 and TRBJ2-7; the D is unclear. Trimming cost V 0 bases and J 0 bases, with 9 bases left between them. The CDR3 spans 15 residues. CDR1 is KGHSH, CDR2 LQKENI, per germline.

The V and J genes are TRBV19 and TRBJ1-5; 9 bases match TRBD1. Trimming cost V 1 base and J 0 bases; bases outside gene matches: 1. This CDR3 has 16 amino acids. CDR1 is LNHDA, CDR2 SQIVND, per germline (reference sequence). For the CDR3, the DNA is TGTGCCAGTAGTATAGGGACAGGGGATAGCAATCAGCCCCAGCATTTT. Translated: CASSIGTGDSNQPQHF.

The CDR3 DNA follows: TGTGCCAGCAGCCCCAGACAGGGCACGGGCTACACCTTC. This translates into CASSPRQGTGYTF. The chain is built from TRBV3-1 (or the pseudogene TRBV3-2) and TRBJ1-2; 7 nucleotides match TRBD1. The CDR3 extends over 13 amino acids. Germline assignment: CDR1 LGHDT and CDR2 YNNKEL (reference sequence). V trimming: 4 bases; J trimming: 8 bases; junction bases outside the gene matches: 7.

The chain links TRBV6-6 to TRBJ1-2, with D tentatively TRBD1 (6 bases). Germline values: CDR1 MNHNY, CDR2 SVGAGI (reference sequence). The ends were cut back, 5 bases at V and 5 bases at J, with 12 bases in the middle. CDR3 length: 13 amino acids. The CDR3 DNA reads TGTGCCAGCAGTAAGGACAGTCTTTATGGCTACACCTTC. Translation gives CASSKDSLYGYTF.

The J gene is TRBJ2-3, the V gene TRBV19; D might be TRBD1 (7 bases). The germline V gene encodes CDR1 LNHDA and CDR2 SQIVND (reference sequence). With 7 bases removed from V and 2 bases from J, the gap between germline ends came to 16 bases. The CDR3 sequence is 15 residues long. The CDR3 region is CASKGARGTTDTQYF. The CDR3 DNA reads as TGTGCCAGTAAGGGGGCGCGGGGAACCACAGATACGCAGTATTTT.

The chain employs TRBV5-1 and TRBJ2-7; D possibly corresponds to TRBD1 (5 bases). V was shortened by 1 base and J by 2 bases, with 10 bases between the two germline ends. The CDR3 has 14 residues. The V gene's germline CDR1 is SGHRS and CDR2 YFSETQ. The CDR3 protein is CASSLNLGAYEQYF. As DNA, the CDR3 is TGCGCCAGCAGCTTGAACTTAGGGGCCTACGAGCAGTACTTC.

The chain employs TRBV6-5 and TRBJ2-6; TRBD1 aligns across 9 bases. Trimming at V came to 8 bases and at J to 4 bases, leaving 0 bases not matched to a gene. The CDR3 runs 13 residues. Per the germline V gene, CDR1 is MNHEY and CDR2 is SVGAGI. DNA of the CDR3: TGTGCCAGCGGGACAGGGGGGGCCAACGTCCTGACTTTC. This gives the protein CASGTGGANVLTF.

The V and J genes are TRBV5-8 and TRBJ2-1; tentative D call: TRBD1 (5 bases). The length of the CDR3 is 15 residues. From germline, CDR1 is SGHTS and CDR2 YDEGEE. Trimming took 4 bases from V and 6 from J, leaving 17 bases between them. The DNA for the CDR3 is TGTGCCAGCAGCCAGCTAGACCAGGGCCCCAATGAGCAGTTCTTC. Translation: CASSQLDQGPNEQFF.

The chain uses TRBV15 and TRBJ2-2; possible D gene TRBD2, 6 bases. Germline V gene sequence: CDR1 LNHNV, CDR2 YYDKDF (reference sequence). Deletions cut 6 bases from V and 2 bases from J, with 13 bases between. The CDR3 sequence is 15 residues long. CDR3 DNA sequence: TGTGCCACCAGTTCGCGGGACCAAAACACCGGGGAGCTGTTTTTT. Amino acid sequence: CATSSRDQNTGELFF. Supplemented by reference TRBV15 and TRBJ2-2, the full variable domain reads DAMVIQNPRYQVTQFGKPVTLSCSQTLNHNVMYWYQQKSSQAPKLLFHYYDKDFNNEADTPDNFQSRRPNTSFCFLDIRSPGLGDTAMYLCATSSRDQNTGELFFGEGSRLTVL.